The 31 T cell receptor beta chains below all came from one sample that was sequenced in a study of shared clonotypes between healthy human individuals. Using immunoSEQ multiplex PCR, the repertoire was profiled, and TCRdb retains in-frame clones only, with some absent. The sample comprises roughly 2,300,000 clones, about nine tenths of which are singletons, and about 0.36% rests with the top ten. Sequencing input: naive CD4+ T cells from PBMCs. Documented subset: CD45RA+ positively selected. These receptors were collected from a man aged 18 to 30 in good health. Some clones in this sample may be carry-over from other donors' samples.

For this clone: The sample has other DNA sequences that encode this CDR3 too. The CDR3 reads CASSFRATDTQYF. DNA for the CDR3: TGTGCCAGCAGTTTTCGAGCGACAGATACGCAGTATTTT. This chain connects TRBV27 to TRBJ2-3, with unresolved D. V lost 3 bases to trimming and J lost 3 bases, with 7 bases between them. The CDR3 sequence is 13 residues long. CDR1 and CDR2 from the germline V gene are MNHEY and SMNVEV (reference sequence).

The rearrangement uses TRBV5-1 and TRBJ1-2; the D gene is possibly TRBD1 (6 bases). The V gene's germline CDR1 is SGHRS and CDR2 YFSETQ. The length of the CDR3 is 17 residues. Trimming removed 0 bases at V and 5 bases at J, with 20 bases between. The CDR3 reads CASSLAPPGQVLYGYTF. In DNA form, the CDR3 reads TGCGCCAGCAGCTTGGCACCTCCGGGACAAGTACTTTATGGCTACACCTTC.

The chain employs TRBV7-3 and TRBJ2-2; 8 positions match TRBD1. CDR3 length equals 15 residues. Germline CDR1 and CDR2: SGHTA and FQGTGA. V gave up 3 bases and J gave up 6 bases; unmatched junction bases: 6. The CDR3: CASSFRQGPPGELFF. The CDR3 nucleotides read TGTGCCAGCAGCTTCAGACAGGGGCCGCCCGGGGAGCTGTTTTTT.

This clone has a single count. The rearrangement uses TRBV5-1 and TRBJ2-7; D may be TRBD1 or TRBD2 (5 bases each). CDR3 length: 15 amino acids. V was pared by 2 bases and J by 0 bases, with 12 bases between. CDR1 is SGHRS and CDR2 is YFSETQ in the germline V gene. CDR3 DNA sequence: TGCGCCAGCAGCTTCGGTGGGACCAGCTCCTACGAGCAGTACTTC. It specifies CASSFGGTSSYEQYF.

V gene TRBV30 combines with J gene TRBJ1-2; D not resolved. Trimming removed 0 bases at V and 4 bases at J, with 15 bases between. The germline V gene encodes CDR1 GTSNPN and CDR2 SVGIG (reference sequence). The CDR3 has 15 amino acids. CDR3 protein: CAWSVSPGPLYGYTF. CDR3 bases: TGTGCCTGGAGTGTCTCGCCGGGCCCCCTCTATGGCTACACCTTC.

This sequence joins TRBV7-9 and TRBJ2-3; D uncertain. Germline loops: CDR1 SEHNR, CDR2 FQNEAQ (reference sequence). This CDR3 is built from 17 residues. Trimming pared 2 bases from V and 1 base from J, leaving 16 bases between. CDR3 in amino acids: CASSLRPGNEGTDTQYF. CDR3 sequence (DNA): TGTGCCAGCAGCTTAAGACCGGGCAATGAGGGCACAGATACGCAGTATTTT.

This sequence joins TRBV5-6 and TRBJ1-5; TRBD1 matches 7 bases. CDR3 size: 15 residues. Germline-derived CDR1 and CDR2 are SGHDT and YYEEEE. V trimming: 6 bases; J trimming: 3 bases; junction bases outside the gene matches: 9. The CDR3 sequence: CASNQKTGTNQPQHF. The CDR3 coding sequence is TGTGCCAGCAACCAGAAGACAGGGACCAATCAGCCCCAGCATTTT.

The rearrangement links TRBV7-3 to TRBJ1-1; D is undetermined. Trimming took 5 bases from V and 8 from J, leaving 21 bases between them. The germline gives CDR1 SGHTA, CDR2 FQGTGA. The CDR3 extends over 15 amino acids. CDR3 in amino acids: CASSPSPAVIHEAFF. The CDR3 DNA reads as TGTGCCAGCAGCCCCTCCCCGGCAGTTATTCACGAAGCTTTCTTT. Drawing the rest from reference TRBV7-3 and TRBJ1-1, the complete variable domain is GAGVSQTPSNKVTEKGKYVELRCDPISGHTALYWYRQSLGQGPEFLIYFQGTGAADDSGLPNDRFFAVRPEGSVSTLKIQRTERGDSAVYLCASSPSPAVIHEAFFGQGTRLTVV.

The chain recombines TRBV5-6 with TRBJ2-2; the match to TRBD2 covers 9 bases. J lost 1 base, V lost 2 bases, and 3 bases had no gene match. Germline values: CDR1 SGHDT, CDR2 YYEEEE. The CDR3 loop spans 16 amino acids. CDR3 region: CASSLGTSLNTGELFF. For the CDR3, the DNA is TGTGCCAGCAGCTTAGGGACTAGCCTGAACACCGGGGAGCTGTTTTTT.

V gene TRBV5-1 combines with J gene TRBJ1-1, with a tentative D call TRBD1 (5 bases). Germline V gene lookup returns CDR1 SGHRS and CDR2 YFSETQ. The CDR3 spans 15 residues. The germline V and J ends were trimmed by 7 bases and 6 bases, with 22 bases remaining between them. The CDR3 DNA is TGCGCCAGCTCCAGGGTTTCGGCCGGTGGGGCTGAAGCTTTCTTT. This encodes CASSRVSAGGAEAFF. Looking up the rest from reference TRBV5-1 and TRBJ1-1 gives the full variable domain: KAGVTQTPRYLIKTRGQQVTLSCSPISGHRSVSWYQQTPGQGLQFLFEYFSETQRNKGNFPGRFSGRQFSNSRSEMNVSTLELGDSALYLCASSRVSAGGAEAFFGQGTRLTVV.

This chain connects TRBV10-3 to TRBJ1-2; D uncertain. Trimming cost V 3 bases and J 0 bases, with 8 bases left between them. The V gene's germline CDR1 is ENHRY and CDR2 SYGVKD. This CDR3 has 14 amino acids. In nucleotides, the CDR3 is TGTGCCATCAGTGACACCGGGACTAACTATGGCTACACCTTC. Protein product: CAISDTGTNYGYTF.

The chain is built from TRBV5-4 and TRBJ2-7, with 15 bases identical to TRBD2. The CDR3 extends over 17 amino acids. V was pared by 3 bases and J by 2 bases, with 6 bases of the junction left unmatched. Germline V gene lookup returns CDR1 SGHNT and CDR2 YYREEE (reference sequence). CDR3 in amino acids: CASSSGLAGGRPYEQYF. The CDR3 DNA reads as TGTGCCAGCAGCTCGGGACTAGCGGGAGGAAGGCCCTACGAGCAGTACTTC.

This rearrangement joins TRBV5-1 to TRBJ2-3, with a tentative D call TRBD2 (6 bases). The CDR3 spans 15 residues. Germline values: CDR1 SGHRS, CDR2 YFSETQ. The V end lost 2 bases, the J end lost 1 base, and 11 bases lay between the germline ends. CDR3 protein: CASSFGRRGTDTQYF. CDR3 DNA: TGCGCCAGCAGCTTTGGGCGGAGGGGCACAGATACGCAGTATTTT.

This clone appeared once. The gene calls are TRBV4-2 and TRBJ1-5; tentatively, D is TRBD1 (6 bases). The CDR3 runs to 15 residues. In germline, CDR1 is LGHNA, CDR2 YNFKEQ. V lost 3 bases, J lost 5 bases, and 14 bases lay in between. The CDR3 nucleotides read TGTGCCAGCAGCCAGGATTTAGGGGGGCATCAGCCCCAGCATTTT. It codes for CASSQDLGGHQPQHF.

In this sample, this clone turned up once. This rearrangement joins TRBV5-6 to TRBJ1-2; tentatively, D is TRBD1 (5 bases). The ends were cut back, 2 bases at V and 4 bases at J, with 18 bases in the middle. The CDR3 loop spans 16 amino acids. The V gene's germline CDR1 is SGHDT and CDR2 YYEEEE. The CDR3 spells CASSLIGRAMGYGYTF. Here the CDR3 DNA reads TGTGCCAGCAGCTTAATTGGCAGGGCCATGGGCTATGGCTACACCTTC.

Regarding this clone: The identical CDR3 is also encoded by other nucleotide sequences in the sample. The rearrangement joins TRBV18 to TRBJ2-2; D gene uncertain. V shed 3 bases and J shed 1 base, with 6 bases lying between them. CDR1 KGHSH and CDR2 LQKENI come from the germline V gene. The CDR3 has 14 residues. The CDR3 loop reads CASSPRGNTGELFF. In DNA, the CDR3 is TGTGCCAGCTCACCTCGAGGGAACACCGGGGAGCTGTTTTTT.

This clone was detected only once. The DNA of the CDR3 is TGTGCCAGTAACCCGACAGGTCCCAATGAAAAACTGTTTTTT. Translating it yields CASNPTGPNEKLFF. The chain recombines TRBV19 with TRBJ1-4; maybe TRBD1 (6 bases). The CDR3 spans 14 residues. V was pared by 7 bases and J by 5 bases, with 14 bases between. Germline V gives CDR1 LNHDA, CDR2 SQIVND (reference sequence).

The chain has TRBV6-6 and TRBJ1-1; D is possibly TRBD1 (5 bases). Deletions cut 6 bases from V and 4 bases from J, with 12 bases between. The germline gives CDR1 MNHNY, CDR2 SVGAGI (reference sequence). The CDR3 runs to 13 residues. CDR3 bases: TGTGCCAGCAGGGCAGACAGATTCACTGAAGCTTTCTTT. Protein product: CASRADRFTEAFF.

The chain employs TRBV28 and TRBJ2-7, with TRBD1 matching over 8 bases. The V gene end was trimmed by 3 bases and the J gene end by 3 bases; junction bases not matched to a gene: 4. CDR1 and CDR2 from the germline V gene are MDHEN and SYDVKM. The CDR3 spans 14 residues. Written as DNA, the CDR3 is TGTGCCAGCAGTTTCTTACAGGGGGTCTACGAGCAGTACTTC. Translated: CASSFLQGVYEQYF.

The rearrangement joins TRBV29-1 to TRBJ1-4; D is unresolved. Trimming stripped 7 bases from V and 7 bases from J, with 16 bases between. The germline V gene has CDR1 SQVTM and CDR2 ANQGSEA. This CDR3 contains 13 residues. The CDR3 coding sequence is TGCAGCGCCGAGGTGAATAGGAGTGAAAAACTGTTTTTT. It encodes CSAEVNRSEKLFF.

This chain connects TRBV28 to TRBJ2-5, with D unclear. CDR3 size: 15 residues. Trimming removed 6 bases from V and 7 bases from J, with 21 bases in between. Germline CDR1 MDHEN, CDR2 SYDVKM. The CDR3 coding sequence is TGTGCCAGCAGCATTCTCCCGGGTGGTGTCGGGACCCAGTACTTC. This sequence encodes CASSILPGGVGTQYF.

The chain uses TRBV10-3 and TRBJ2-5; no firm D call. V dropped 0 bases and J dropped 4 bases, with 12 bases sitting between them. Germline CDR1 reads ENHRY; CDR2 reads SYGVKD. CDR3 length: 15 residues. CDR3 sequence (DNA): TGTGCCATCAGTGAGTCGAAAGTCCTTGCAGAGACCCAGTACTTC. Translation: CAISESKVLAETQYF.

This sequence joins TRBV9 and TRBJ2-7; D may be TRBD1 (6 bases). The CDR3 runs 19 residues. From germline, CDR1 is SGDLS and CDR2 YYNGEE. Between the trimmed V and J ends, which lost 0 bases and 9 bases, there was a span of 31 bases. DNA for the CDR3: TGTGCCAGCAGCGTAGACCAAGGGGTGGGGGCCGCTTCCGAGTCTGGGCAGTACTTC. It codes for CASSVDQGVGAASESGQYF. Together with reference TRBV9 and TRBJ2-7, the CDR3 gives the full variable domain: DSGVTQTPKHLITATGQRVTLRCSPRSGDLSVYWYQQSLDQGLQFLIQYYNGEERAKGNILERFSAQQFPDLHSELNLSSLELGDSALYFCASSVDQGVGAASESGQYFGPGTRLTVT.

The sample holds one count of this clone. This chain uses TRBV29-1 with TRBJ2-7; unclear D gene. V lost 5 bases, J lost 1 base, and 9 bases lay in between. Germline V CDR1 and CDR2: SQVTM, ANQGSEA. The length of the CDR3 is 12 residues. CDR3 region: CSVRRASYEQYF. CDR3 bases: TGCAGCGTTCGAAGGGCGTCCTACGAGCAGTACTTC.

CDR3 amino acids: CASSLGPGGSRQYF. The CDR3 bases are TGTGCCAGCAGCTTAGGGCCCGGAGGGTCGCGGCAGTACTTC. J is TRBJ2-7 and V is TRBV11-2; maybe TRBD2 (6 bases). The germline V gene has CDR1 SGHAT and CDR2 FQNNGV. CDR3 length equals 14 residues. Trimming pared 1 base from V and 9 bases from J, leaving 16 bases between.

V is TRBV5-1 and J is TRBJ2-7, with D unclear. CDR3 length equals 13 residues. Germline CDR1 SGHRS, CDR2 YFSETQ. V lost 2 bases to trimming and J lost 3 bases, with 9 bases between them. The CDR3 sequence is CASSLSSNYEQYF. The CDR3 DNA is TGCGCCAGCAGCTTATCCTCCAACTACGAGCAGTACTTC.

The chain is built from TRBV25-1 and TRBJ1-2; D perhaps matches TRBD1 (5 bases). Germline V gene sequence: CDR1 MGHDK, CDR2 SYGVNS. V was cut by 4 bases and J by 4 bases, with 16 bases left in between. CDR3 length: 15 amino acids. The chain's CDR3 is CASSVRTSGGYGYTF. The CDR3 DNA reads TGTGCCAGCAGTGTAAGGACAAGCGGCGGCTATGGCTACACCTTC.

The chain couples TRBV29-1 to TRBJ2-7, with D possibly being TRBD1 or TRBD2 (5 bases each). Germline lookup yields CDR1 SQVTM and CDR2 ANQGSEA. The ends were cut back, 4 bases at V and 7 bases at J, with 14 bases in the middle. The CDR3 runs 12 residues. CDR3 amino acids: CSVAGAAWEQYF. The CDR3 nucleotides are TGCAGCGTTGCCGGGGCAGCCTGGGAGCAGTACTTC.

The chain joins TRBV6-4 to TRBJ1-1; 10 bases map to TRBD1. V was clipped by 5 bases and J by 4 bases; unmatched bases: 4. Germline CDR1 is MRHNA and CDR2 is SNTAGT. This CDR3 contains 14 residues. CDR3 sequence (DNA): TGTGCCAGCAGTCCCCGACAGGGGGCCACTGAAGCTTTCTTT. Encoded protein: CASSPRQGATEAFF.

The V and J genes are TRBV28 and TRBJ2-7; D is uncertain. The CDR3 totals 13 residues. The ends were cut back, 7 bases at V and 2 bases at J, with 12 bases in the middle. CDR1 and CDR2 from the germline V gene are MDHEN and SYDVKM. This CDR3 is CASTDARTYEQYF. The DNA of the CDR3 is TGTGCCAGCACTGACGCCCGAACCTACGAGCAGTACTTC. Full variable domain (outside the CDR3, taken from reference TRBV28 and TRBJ2-7): DVKVTQSSRYLVKRTGEKVFLECVQDMDHENMFWYRQDPGLGLRLIYFSYDVKMKEKGDIPEGYSVSREKKERFSLILESASTNQTSMYLCASTDARTYEQYFGPGTRLTVT.

The V call is TRBV21-1, the J call TRBJ1-2; the table's D call of TRBD1 was not tested on the DNA. TRBV21-1 is a recognized pseudogene. This CDR3 is built from 14 residues. The CDR3 DNA reads TGTGCCAGCAGCACAGAAGACAGGGAGGATGGCTACACCTTC. Protein product: CASSTEDREDGYTF.